The clone carrying this TCR beta chain has only a few counts. Its antigen remains unidentified. Only in-frame clones appear in the TCRdb table, and some are missing; sequencing was by immunoSEQ multiplex PCR. The table lists about 150,000 clones, about 93% of them singletons. These data come from a study of T cell responses to AZD1222 COVID-19 vaccine. The study, taken as a whole, reports: The donor group comprised mostly white British people and more females; the analysis possibly underestimated clonal diversity.

V lost 0 bases and J 0 bases, leaving 4 bases between the germline ends. Germline CDR1 is SGHTS and CDR2 is YDEGEE. CDR3 length equals 14 residues. The sample here was peripheral blood, taken on day 0 of AZD1222 vaccination. The source is an adult in good health. The rearrangement links TRBV5-8 to TRBJ1-3; D ambiguous. As DNA, the CDR3 is TGTGCCAGCAGCTTGGGGAACTCTGGAAACACCATATATTTT. This gives the protein CASSLGNSGNTIYF.